This entry lists 8 T cell receptor beta chains sequenced from one sample in a study of blood T cell repertoires in COVID-19. Assay: immunoSEQ multiplex PCR; the TCRdb copy retains only in-frame clones and omits some. The sample yields around 190,000 clones, roughly 90% seen once. Sequencing used peripheral blood. Source of these receptors: a man between 50 and 59 years old with COVID-19, enrolled during active disease.

The gene calls are TRBV9 and TRBJ2-1; 13 bases match TRBD2. Germline loops: CDR1 SGDLS, CDR2 YYNGEE. J lost 5 bases, V lost 6 bases, and 5 bases had no gene match. The CDR3 covers 15 residues. The CDR3 is CASTTSGGDNNEQFF. CDR3 DNA sequence: TGTGCCAGCACCACTAGCGGGGGGGATAACAATGAGCAGTTCTTC.

The V gene is TRBV19, the J gene TRBJ2-1, with D perhaps matching TRBD2 (6 bases). Germline CDR1 and CDR2: LNHDA and SQIVND (reference sequence). With 3 bases removed from V and 0 bases from J, the gap between germline ends came to 9 bases. The CDR3 is 15 residues long. The CDR3 loop is CASSIGGGSYNEQFF. CDR3 coding DNA: TGTGCCAGTAGTATTGGGGGAGGCTCCTACAATGAGCAGTTCTTC.

This chain joins TRBV6-6 and TRBJ2-3; TRBD2 matches at 8 bases. The germline V gene encodes CDR1 MNHNY and CDR2 SVGAGI (reference sequence). J was trimmed by 4 bases and V by 5 bases; bases with no gene match: 14. The CDR3 has 17 amino acids. DNA of the CDR3: TGTGCCAGCAGTCTATCCCCCTCCGGGGGGGCCCCAGATACGCAGTATTTT. This encodes CASSLSPSGGAPDTQYF.

In its sample, this clone was seen once. The chain links TRBV7-2 to TRBJ2-1, with TRBD1 matching over 7 bases. J was trimmed by 8 bases and V by 3 bases; bases with no gene match: 4. The CDR3 spans 13 residues. Per the germline V gene, CDR1 is SGHTA and CDR2 is FQGNSA. CDR3 DNA: TGTGCCAGCAGCTTTAAGGGGGCCTATGAGCAGTTCTTC. This sequence encodes CASSFKGAYEQFF.

The chain uses TRBV7-6 and TRBJ1-2; D might be TRBD1 (6 bases). Trimming removed 1 base at V and 2 bases at J, with 14 bases between. The CDR3 is 16 residues long. Germline loops: CDR1 SGHVS, CDR2 FNYEAQ. CDR3 in amino acids: CASSLGVAGENYGYTF. As DNA, the CDR3 is TGTGCCAGCAGCTTAGGAGTGGCAGGGGAAAACTATGGCTACACCTTC.

The genes are TRBV11-2 and TRBJ2-4; D gene ambiguous. In germline, CDR1 is SGHAT, CDR2 FQNNGV. The CDR3 length is 12 residues. V lost 5 bases, J lost 7 bases, and 9 bases lay in between. The CDR3 nucleotides read TGTGCCAGCAGCCCCCTATCGAACATTCAGTACTTC. Protein sequence: CASSPLSNIQYF.

This clone was observed once. The genes are TRBV6-6 and TRBJ2-3; D may be TRBD2 (5 bases). Germline values: CDR1 MNHNY, CDR2 SVGAGI (reference sequence). There are 14 residues in the CDR3. V lost 0 bases to trimming and J lost 10 bases, with 14 bases between them. The CDR3 DNA is TGTGCCAGCAGTTACTCACCCCCGGGGTCGGCGCAGTATTTT. Its protein product is CASSYSPPGSAQYF.

The J gene is TRBJ2-2, the V gene TRBV5-1; no firm D call. Trimming took 4 bases from V and 3 from J, leaving 10 bases between them. The germline V gene encodes CDR1 SGHRS and CDR2 YFSETQ. The CDR3 loop spans 14 amino acids. This CDR3 reads CASSVEIDTGELFF. In DNA, the CDR3 is TGCGCCAGCAGCGTAGAGATCGACACCGGGGAGCTGTTTTTT.